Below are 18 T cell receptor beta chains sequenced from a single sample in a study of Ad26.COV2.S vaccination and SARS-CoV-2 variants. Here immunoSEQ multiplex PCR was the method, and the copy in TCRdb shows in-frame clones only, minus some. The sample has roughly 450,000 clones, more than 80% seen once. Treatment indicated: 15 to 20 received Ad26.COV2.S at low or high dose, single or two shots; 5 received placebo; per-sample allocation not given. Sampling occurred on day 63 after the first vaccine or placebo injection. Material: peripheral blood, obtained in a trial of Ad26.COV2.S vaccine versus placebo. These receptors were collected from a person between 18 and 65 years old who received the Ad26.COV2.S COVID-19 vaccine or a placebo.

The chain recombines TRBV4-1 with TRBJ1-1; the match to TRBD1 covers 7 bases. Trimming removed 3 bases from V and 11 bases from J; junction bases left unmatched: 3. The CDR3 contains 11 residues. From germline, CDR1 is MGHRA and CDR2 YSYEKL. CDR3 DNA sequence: TGCGCCAGCAGCCAGACAGGGTTGGCTTTCTTT. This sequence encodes CASSQTGLAFF.

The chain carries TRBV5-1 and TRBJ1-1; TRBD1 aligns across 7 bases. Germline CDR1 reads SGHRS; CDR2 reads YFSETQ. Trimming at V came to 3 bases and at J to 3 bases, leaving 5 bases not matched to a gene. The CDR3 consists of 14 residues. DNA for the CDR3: TGCGCCAGCAGCTCCATCACAGGGGACACTGAAGCTTTCTTT. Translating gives CASSSITGDTEAFF.

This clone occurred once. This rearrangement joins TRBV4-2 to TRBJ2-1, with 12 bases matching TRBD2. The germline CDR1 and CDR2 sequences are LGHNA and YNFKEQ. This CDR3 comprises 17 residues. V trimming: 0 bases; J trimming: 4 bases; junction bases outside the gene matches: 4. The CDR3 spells CASSQDMGLAGYNEQFF. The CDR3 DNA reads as TGTGCCAGCAGCCAAGACATGGGACTAGCGGGTTACAATGAGCAGTTCTTC.

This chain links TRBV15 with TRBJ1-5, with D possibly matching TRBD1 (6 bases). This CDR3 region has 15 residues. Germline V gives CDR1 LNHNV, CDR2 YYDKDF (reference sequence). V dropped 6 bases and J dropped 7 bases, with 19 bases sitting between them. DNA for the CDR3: TGTGCCACCAGTCCTTCTCGACAGGTTAACCAGCCCCAGCATTTT. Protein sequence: CATSPSRQVNQPQHF.

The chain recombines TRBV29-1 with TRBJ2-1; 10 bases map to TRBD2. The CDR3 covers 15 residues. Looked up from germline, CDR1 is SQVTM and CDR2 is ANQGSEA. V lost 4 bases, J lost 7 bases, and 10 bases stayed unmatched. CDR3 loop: CSVVGLAGARNEQFF. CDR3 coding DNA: TGCAGCGTTGTAGGTCTAGCGGGAGCTAGGAATGAGCAGTTCTTC.

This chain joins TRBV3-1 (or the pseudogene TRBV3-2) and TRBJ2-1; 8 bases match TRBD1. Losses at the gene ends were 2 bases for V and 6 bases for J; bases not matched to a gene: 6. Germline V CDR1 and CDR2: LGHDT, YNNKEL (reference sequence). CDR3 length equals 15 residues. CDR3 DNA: TGTGCCAGCAGCCAAAGGACAGGGTCTGGCAATGAGCAGTTCTTC. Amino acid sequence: CASSQRTGSGNEQFF.

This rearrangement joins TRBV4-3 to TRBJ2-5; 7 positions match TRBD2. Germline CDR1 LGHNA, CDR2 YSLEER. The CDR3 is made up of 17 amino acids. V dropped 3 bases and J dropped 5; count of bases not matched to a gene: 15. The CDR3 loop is CASSHYLDPGEGETQYF. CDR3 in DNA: TGCGCCAGCAGCCACTACCTTGATCCGGGGGAGGGTGAGACCCAGTACTTC.

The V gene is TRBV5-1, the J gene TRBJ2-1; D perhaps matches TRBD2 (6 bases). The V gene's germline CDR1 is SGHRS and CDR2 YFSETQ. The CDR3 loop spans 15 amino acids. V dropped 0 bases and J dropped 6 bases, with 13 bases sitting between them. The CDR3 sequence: CASSLVSPGGNEQFF. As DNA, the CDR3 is TGCGCCAGCAGCTTGGTTAGCCCCGGGGGCAATGAGCAGTTCTTC.

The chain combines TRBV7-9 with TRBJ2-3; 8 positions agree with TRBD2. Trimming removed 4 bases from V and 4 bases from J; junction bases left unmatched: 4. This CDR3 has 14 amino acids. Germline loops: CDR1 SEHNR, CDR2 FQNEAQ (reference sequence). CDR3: CASSSRGGPDTQYF. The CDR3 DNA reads TGTGCCAGCAGCTCCCGCGGGGGGCCAGATACGCAGTATTTT.

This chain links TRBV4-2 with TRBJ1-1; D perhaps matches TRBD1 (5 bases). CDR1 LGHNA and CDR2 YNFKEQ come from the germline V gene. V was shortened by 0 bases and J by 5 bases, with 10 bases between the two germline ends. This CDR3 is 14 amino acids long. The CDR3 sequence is CASSQDFRGTEAFF. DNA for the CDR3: TGTGCCAGCAGCCAAGATTTTAGGGGAACTGAAGCTTTCTTT.

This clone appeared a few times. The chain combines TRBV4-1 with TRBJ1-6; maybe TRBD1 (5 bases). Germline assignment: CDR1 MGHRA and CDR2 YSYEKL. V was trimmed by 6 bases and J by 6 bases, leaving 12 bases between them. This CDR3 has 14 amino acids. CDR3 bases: TGCGCCAGCAGTCGGGGACCGATTAATTCACCCCTCCACTTT. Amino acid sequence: CASSRGPINSPLHF.

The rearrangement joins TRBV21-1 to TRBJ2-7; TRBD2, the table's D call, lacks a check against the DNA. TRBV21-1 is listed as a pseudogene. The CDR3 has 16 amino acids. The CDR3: CASSKEGREGKREQYF. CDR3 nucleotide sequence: TGTGCCAGCAGCAAAGAGGGACGGGAGGGTAAACGCGAGCAGTACTTC.

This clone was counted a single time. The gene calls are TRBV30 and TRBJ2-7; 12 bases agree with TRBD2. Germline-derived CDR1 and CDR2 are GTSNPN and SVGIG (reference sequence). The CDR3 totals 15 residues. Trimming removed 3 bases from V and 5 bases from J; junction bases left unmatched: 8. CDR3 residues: CAWSLSGTSGHEQYF. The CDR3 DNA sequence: TGTGCCTGGAGCCTATCCGGGACTAGCGGGCACGAGCAGTACTTC.

The CDR3 DNA reads TGTGCCAGCAGCCCCGGAGCACTTCCTTCCTACGAGCAGTACTTC. As protein: CASSPGALPSYEQYF. The chain is built from TRBV3-1 (or the pseudogene TRBV3-2) and TRBJ2-7; D uncertain. CDR1 is LGHDT, CDR2 YNNKEL, per germline (reference sequence). Trimming stripped 4 bases from V and 1 base from J, with 14 bases between. The CDR3 length is 15 residues.

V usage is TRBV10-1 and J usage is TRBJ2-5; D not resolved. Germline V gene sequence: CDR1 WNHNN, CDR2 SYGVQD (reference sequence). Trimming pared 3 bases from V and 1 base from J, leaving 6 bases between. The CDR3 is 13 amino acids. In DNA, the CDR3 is TGCGCCAGCAGTGATTGTCCCCAAGAGACCCAGTACTTC. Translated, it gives CASSDCPQETQYF.

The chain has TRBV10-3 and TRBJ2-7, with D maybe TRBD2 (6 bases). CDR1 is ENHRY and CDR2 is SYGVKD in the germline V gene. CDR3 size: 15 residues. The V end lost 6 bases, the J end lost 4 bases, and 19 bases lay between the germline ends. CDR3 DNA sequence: TGTGCCATCAGAGGCAGGAGGTCCCGGGAGTACGAGCAGTACTTC. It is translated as CAIRGRRSREYEQYF.

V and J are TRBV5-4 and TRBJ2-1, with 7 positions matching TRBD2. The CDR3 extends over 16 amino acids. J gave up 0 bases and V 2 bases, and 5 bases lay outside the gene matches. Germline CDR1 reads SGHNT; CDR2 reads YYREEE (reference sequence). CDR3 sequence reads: CASSFGGRASYNEQFF. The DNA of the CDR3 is TGTGCCAGCAGCTTCGGTGGGAGGGCCTCCTACAATGAGCAGTTCTTC.

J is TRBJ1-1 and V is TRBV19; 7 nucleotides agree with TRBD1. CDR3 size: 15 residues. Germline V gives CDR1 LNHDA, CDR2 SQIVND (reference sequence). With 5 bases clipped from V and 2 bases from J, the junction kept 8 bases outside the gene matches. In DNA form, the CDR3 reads TGTGCCAGTAGTCCTCAGGGGGGACACAACACTGAAGCTTTCTTT. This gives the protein CASSPQGGHNTEAFF.